These 9 T cell receptor beta chains were all obtained from the same sample, sequenced in a study of early T cells in non-severe SARS-CoV-2 infection. TCRdb reprocessed the 5' RACE reads with MiXCR, giving one entry per CDR3 protein. The sample lists some 100,000 distinct CDR3 sequences, approximately 14% occurring once. Sample: whole blood. These receptors all stem from an adult who was a healthcare worker with PCR-confirmed SARS-CoV-2 infection or an uninfected control (not recorded which).

The CDR3 coding sequence is TGTGCCAGCAGGGGCTTAAATAGCGGGGAAACGAGCTCCTACAATGAGCAGTTCTTC. Amino acids: CASRGLNSGETSSYNEQFF. The J gene is TRBJ2-1, the V gene TRBV12-3 or TRBV12-4, with 8 nucleotides matching TRBD2. The CDR3 consists of 19 residues. V lost 6 bases to trimming and J lost 0 bases; unmatched junction nucleotides: 16.

The chain employs TRBV5-4 and TRBJ2-3; D call uncertain. The V gene lost 4 bases and the J gene lost 2 bases, with 8 bases spanning the gap. The germline V gene encodes CDR1 SGHNT and CDR2 YYREEE (reference sequence). The CDR3 has 13 amino acids. The CDR3 reads CASSKSDTDTQYF. CDR3 bases: TGTGCCAGCAGCAAATCCGACACAGATACGCAGTATTTT.

At least ten counts were recorded for this clonotype. The rearrangement uses TRBV18 and TRBJ1-2; D is ambiguous. The CDR3 sequence is 13 residues long. The V and J ends lost 3 bases and 3 bases respectively, with 8 bases between them. The germline V gene encodes CDR1 KGHSH and CDR2 LQKENI. The CDR3 nucleotides read TGTGCCAGCTCACCGAGAAACGACTATGGCTACACCTTC. This translates into CASSPRNDYGYTF.

This chain joins TRBV7-9 and TRBJ2-1, with D perhaps matching TRBD2 (6 bases). Germline V gene sequence: CDR1 SEHNR, CDR2 FQNEAQ (reference sequence). The CDR3 has 17 amino acids. Trimming left V 5 bases short and J 2 bases short, with 19 bases between. This CDR3 reads CASSRGPRGKPYNEQFF. The CDR3 DNA follows: TGTGCCAGCAGCCGGGGCCCCCGGGGGAAACCCTACAATGAGCAGTTCTTC.

The gene calls are TRBV4-1 and TRBJ2-1; the match to TRBD2 covers 9 bases. CDR1 is MGHRA and CDR2 is YSYEKL in the germline V gene. This CDR3 spans 16 amino acids. With V trimmed by 0 bases and J by 7 bases, 7 bases remained unmatched. The CDR3 here is CASSQDPSGVLNEQFF. DNA of the CDR3: TGCGCCAGCAGCCAAGATCCTAGCGGGGTCCTTAATGAGCAGTTCTTC.

This clonotype was seen more than once but under ten times. This rearrangement joins TRBV6-5 to TRBJ2-5; D unresolved. The germline V gene has CDR1 MNHEY and CDR2 SVGAGI. Trimming pared 0 bases from V and 5 bases from J, leaving 16 bases between. CDR3 length: 16 amino acids. DNA for the CDR3: TGTGCCAGCAGTTACTCAGCCGCCTCTGTGAGGGAGACCCAGTACTTC. Protein product: CASSYSAASVRETQYF.

This clonotype was seen more than once but under ten times. The chain employs TRBV24-1 and TRBJ1-2, with unresolved D. V lost 5 bases to trimming and J lost 8 bases, with 11 bases between them. In germline, CDR1 is KGHDR, CDR2 SFDVKD. The CDR3 length is 12 residues. CDR3 bases: TGTGCCACCAGTGCGGCCTTTGAGGGCTACACCTTC. Translated, it gives CATSAAFEGYTF.

This clonotype was observed at least ten times. The V gene is TRBV6-6, the J gene TRBJ2-3; 9 bases map to TRBD1. The germline V gene encodes CDR1 MNHNY and CDR2 SVGAGI (reference sequence). This CDR3 comprises 16 residues. Trimming at V came to 5 bases and at J to 2 bases, leaving 8 bases not matched to a gene. This CDR3 is CASSTQTGGDTDTQYF. The CDR3 DNA reads as TGTGCCAGCAGTACCCAGACAGGGGGTGACACAGATACGCAGTATTTT.

V gene TRBV19 combines with J gene TRBJ2-4; maybe TRBD1 (6 bases). This CDR3 comprises 15 residues. Germline CDR1 LNHDA, CDR2 SQIVND (reference sequence). V gave up 4 bases and J gave up 8 bases, with 18 bases separating them. CDR3 protein: CASSSRVRGADIQYF. The CDR3 DNA follows: TGTGCCAGTAGTAGCAGAGTCAGGGGCGCGGACATTCAGTACTTC.